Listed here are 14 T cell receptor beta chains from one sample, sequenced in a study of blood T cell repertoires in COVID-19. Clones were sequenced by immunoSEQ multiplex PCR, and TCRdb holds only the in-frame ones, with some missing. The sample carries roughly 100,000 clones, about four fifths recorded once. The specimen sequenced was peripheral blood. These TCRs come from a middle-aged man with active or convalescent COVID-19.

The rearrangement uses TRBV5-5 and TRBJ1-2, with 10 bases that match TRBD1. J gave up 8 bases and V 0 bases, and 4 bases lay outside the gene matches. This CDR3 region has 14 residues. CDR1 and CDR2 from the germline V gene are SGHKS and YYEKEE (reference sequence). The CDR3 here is CASSLERTGGGYTF. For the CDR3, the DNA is TGTGCCAGCAGCTTGGAAAGGACAGGGGGAGGCTACACCTTC.

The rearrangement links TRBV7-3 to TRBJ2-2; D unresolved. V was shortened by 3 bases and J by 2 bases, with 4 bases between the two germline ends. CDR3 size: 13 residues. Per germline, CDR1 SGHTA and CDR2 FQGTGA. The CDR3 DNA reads TGTGCCAGCAGCTTGACTAACACCGGGGAGCTGTTTTTT. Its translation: CASSLTNTGELFF.

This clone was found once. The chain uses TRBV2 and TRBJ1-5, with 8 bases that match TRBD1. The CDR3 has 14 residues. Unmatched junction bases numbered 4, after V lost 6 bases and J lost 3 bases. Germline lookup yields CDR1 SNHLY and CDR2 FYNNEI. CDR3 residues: CASRDRVSNQPQHF. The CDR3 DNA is TGTGCCAGCAGGGACAGGGTGTCCAATCAGCCCCAGCATTTT.

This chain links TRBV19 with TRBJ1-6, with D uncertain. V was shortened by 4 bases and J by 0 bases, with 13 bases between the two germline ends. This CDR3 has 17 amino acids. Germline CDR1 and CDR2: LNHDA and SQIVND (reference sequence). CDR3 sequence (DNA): TGTGCCAGTAGTACCGATACTTCGAGCTCCTATAATTCACCCCTCCACTTT. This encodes CASSTDTSSSYNSPLHF.

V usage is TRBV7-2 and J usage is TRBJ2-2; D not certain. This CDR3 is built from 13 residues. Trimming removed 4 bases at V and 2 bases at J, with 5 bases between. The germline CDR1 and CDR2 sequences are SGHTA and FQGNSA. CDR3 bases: TGTGCCAGCAGCTCCCCTAACACCGGGGAGCTGTTTTTT. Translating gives CASSSPNTGELFF.

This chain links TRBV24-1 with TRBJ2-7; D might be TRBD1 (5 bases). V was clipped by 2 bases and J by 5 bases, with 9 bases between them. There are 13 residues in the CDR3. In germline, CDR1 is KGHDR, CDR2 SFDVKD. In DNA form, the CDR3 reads TGTGCCACCAGTGATTCTAGGGGAAACGAGCAGTACTTC. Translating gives CATSDSRGNEQYF.

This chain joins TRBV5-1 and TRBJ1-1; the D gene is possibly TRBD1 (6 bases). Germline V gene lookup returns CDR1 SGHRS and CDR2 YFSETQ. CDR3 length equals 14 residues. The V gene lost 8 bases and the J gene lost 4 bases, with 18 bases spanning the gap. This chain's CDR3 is CASKLGGEVTEAFF. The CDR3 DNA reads TGCGCCAGTAAACTAGGGGGAGAGGTCACTGAAGCTTTCTTT. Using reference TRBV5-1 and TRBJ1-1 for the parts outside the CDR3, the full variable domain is KAGVTQTPRYLIKTRGQQVTLSCSPISGHRSVSWYQQTPGQGLQFLFEYFSETQRNKGNFPGRFSGRQFSNSRSEMNVSTLELGDSALYLCASKLGGEVTEAFFGQGTRLTVV.

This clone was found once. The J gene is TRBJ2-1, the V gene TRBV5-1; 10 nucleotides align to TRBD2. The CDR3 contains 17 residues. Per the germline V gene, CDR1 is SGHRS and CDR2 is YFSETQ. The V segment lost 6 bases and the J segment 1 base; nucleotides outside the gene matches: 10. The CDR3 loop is CASISSGGPDSYNEQFF. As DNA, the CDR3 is TGCGCCAGCATATCTAGCGGGGGCCCGGATTCCTACAATGAGCAGTTCTTC.

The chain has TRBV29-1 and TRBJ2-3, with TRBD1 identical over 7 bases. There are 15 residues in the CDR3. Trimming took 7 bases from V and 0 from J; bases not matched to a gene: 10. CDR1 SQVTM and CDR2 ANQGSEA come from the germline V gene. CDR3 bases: TGCAGCGCACGGAGACAGGGCCCTAGCACAGATACGCAGTATTTT. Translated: CSARRQGPSTDTQYF.

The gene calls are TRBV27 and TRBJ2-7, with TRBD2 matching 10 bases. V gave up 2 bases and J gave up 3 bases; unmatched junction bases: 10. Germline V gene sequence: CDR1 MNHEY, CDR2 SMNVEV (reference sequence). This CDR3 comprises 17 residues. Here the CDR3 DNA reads TGTGCCAGCAGTTTAGCGGGTTTGGTAGCGGGGGGCTACGAGCAGTACTTC. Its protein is CASSLAGLVAGGYEQYF.

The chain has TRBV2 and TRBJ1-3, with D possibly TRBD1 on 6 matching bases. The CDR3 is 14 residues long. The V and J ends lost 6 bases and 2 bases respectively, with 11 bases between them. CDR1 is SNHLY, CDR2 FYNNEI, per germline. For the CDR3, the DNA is TGTGCCAGCAGCCGAGGGGGTACTGGAAACACCATATATTTT. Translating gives CASSRGGTGNTIYF.

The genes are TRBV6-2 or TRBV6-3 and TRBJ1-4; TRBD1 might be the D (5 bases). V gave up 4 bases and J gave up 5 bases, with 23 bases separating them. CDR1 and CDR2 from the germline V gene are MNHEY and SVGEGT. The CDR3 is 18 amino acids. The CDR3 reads CASSFIGWAGKENEKLFF. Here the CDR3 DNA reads TGTGCCAGCAGTTTTATTGGGTGGGCAGGGAAGGAGAATGAAAAACTGTTTTTT.

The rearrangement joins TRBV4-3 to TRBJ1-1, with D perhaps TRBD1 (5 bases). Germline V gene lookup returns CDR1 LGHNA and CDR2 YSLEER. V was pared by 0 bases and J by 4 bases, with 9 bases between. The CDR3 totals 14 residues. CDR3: CASSQDGGGTEAFF. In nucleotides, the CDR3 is TGCGCCAGCAGCCAAGACGGGGGGGGCACTGAAGCTTTCTTT.

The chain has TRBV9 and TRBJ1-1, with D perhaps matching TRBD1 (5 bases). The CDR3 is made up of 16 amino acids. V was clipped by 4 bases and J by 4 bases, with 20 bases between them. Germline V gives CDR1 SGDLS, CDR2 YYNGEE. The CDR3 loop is CASSPRDGRVSTEAFF. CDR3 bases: TGTGCCAGCAGCCCGCGGGACGGAAGAGTCAGCACTGAAGCTTTCTTT.